The TCR beta chain under discussion was sequenced for a study of cytomegalovirus exposure and HLA in healthy donors. Study outcomes and limitations: Three CMV-associated chains proved CMV antigen-specific in vitro. Later analysis associated a missense DCLRE1C variant with TCR beta V- and J-gene trimming.

The PCR was carried out with 60 Vbeta primers and 13 Jbeta primers. Sequencing was performed with immunoSEQ multiplex PCR; in TCRdb, only in-frame clones are kept and a portion is missing. This table has roughly 120,000 clones, 80% appearing once. This clone showed up just once. Its antigen is unidentified. The TCR was taken from a male donor in good health and CMV-seronegative. Specimen: PBMCs.

CDR3 residues: CAWSVFGGRNTEAFF. The CDR3 DNA reads as TGTGCCTGGAGTGTTTTTGGGGGCCGGAACACTGAAGCTTTCTTT. The rearrangement links TRBV30 to TRBJ1-1, with TRBD1 as a possible D gene (6 bases). This CDR3 has 15 residues. Trimming shortened V by 0 bases and J by 1 base, and 12 bases separated the two germline ends. Germline CDR1 GTSNPN, CDR2 SVGIG (reference sequence). Supplemented by reference TRBV30 and TRBJ1-1, the full variable domain reads SQTIHQWPATLVQPVGSPLSLECTVEGTSNPNLYWYRQAAGRGLQLLFYSVGIGQISSEVPQNLSASRPQDRQFILSSKKLLLSDSGFYLCAWSVFGGRNTEAFFGQGTRLTVV.